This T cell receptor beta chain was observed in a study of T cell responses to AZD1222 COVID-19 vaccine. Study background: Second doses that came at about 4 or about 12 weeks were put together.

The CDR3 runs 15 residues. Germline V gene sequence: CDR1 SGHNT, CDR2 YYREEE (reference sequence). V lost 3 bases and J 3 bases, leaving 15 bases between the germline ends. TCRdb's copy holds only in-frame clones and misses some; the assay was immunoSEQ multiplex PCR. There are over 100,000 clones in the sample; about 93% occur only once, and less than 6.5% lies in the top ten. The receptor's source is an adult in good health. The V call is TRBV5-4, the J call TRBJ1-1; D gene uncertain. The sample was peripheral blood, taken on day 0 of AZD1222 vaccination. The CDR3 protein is CASSSRRGWDTEAFF. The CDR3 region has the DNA TGTGCCAGCAGCTCTCGCCGCGGGTGGGACACTGAAGCTTTCTTT.